Listed here is a single T cell receptor (beta chain). Its antigen is as yet unknown. This sample is drawn from a study of cytomegalovirus exposure and HLA in healthy donors. Study findings and constraints: Rarity held for most TCR sequences, but there were some public TCRs that occurred in many donors.

13 Jbeta primers and 60 Vbeta primers were used for the PCR. Method: immunoSEQ multiplex PCR; TCRdb's copy keeps in-frame clones and lacks some. This sample has some 99,000 clones, with 70% to 80% found just once. The V gene lost 2 bases and the J gene lost 0 bases, with 11 bases spanning the gap. Germline CDR1 is KGHSH and CDR2 is LQKENI. This CDR3 region has 17 residues. Material for sequencing was PBMCs. This receptor was identified in a female donor in good health and CMV-seronegative. The chain uses TRBV18 and TRBJ2-6; D may be TRBD2 (7 bases). CDR3 protein: CASSPTGGDSGANVLTF. CDR3 sequence (DNA): TGTGCCAGCTCACCAACGGGGGGCGACTCTGGGGCCAACGTCCTGACTTTC.